The rows below give T cell receptor beta chains drawn from one sample of a study of blood T cell repertoires in COVID-19. Method: immunoSEQ multiplex PCR; TCRdb's copy keeps in-frame clones and lacks some. Of roughly 98,000 clones in the sample, approximately 78% were seen once. The material sequenced was peripheral blood. The receptors originated from a human donor in a cohort sampled during active COVID-19. CDR3s include the opening cysteine and the closing phenylalanine or tryptophan. The order of the fields is clone size, J gene, D gene, V gene, CDR3 DNA, CDR3 protein. The D gene is left open where the match is weak. Expanded clones are given a class, and other clones once, few, many or no size at all.

>NA|TRBJ2-3|NA|TRBV11-2
TGTGCCAGCAGCTTGAGGACAGCGGGCACAGATACGCAGTATTTT
CASSLRTAGTDTQYF
>NA|TRBJ2-3|TRBD2|TRBV6-5
TGTGCCAGCAGTTCCACTAAGCGGGGGGGCCGCACGCAGTATTTT
CASSSTKRGGRTQYF
>NA|TRBJ1-1|NA|TRBV28
TGTGCCAGCAGTCGGTCAGACAGTGAAGCTTTCTTT
CASSRSDSEAFF
>once|TRBJ1-1|NA|TRBV6-5
TGTGCCAGCAGCGCCGGGGGGAGGGTGAACACTGAAGCTTTCTTT
CASSAGGRVNTEAFF
>NA|TRBJ1-5|NA|TRBV28
TGTGCCAGCAAAAAAGGGGCTGGGTTGATGCCCCAGCATTTT
CASKKGAGLMPQHF
>NA|TRBJ1-5|NA|TRBV5-1
TGCGCCAGCAGCTTGGGGACAGTTAGCAATCAGCCCCAGCATTTT
CASSLGTVSNQPQHF
>NA|TRBJ2-5|NA|TRBV7-9
TGTGCCAGCAGCTTACGGGCGGGGCGTACCCAAGAGACCCAGTACTTC
CASSLRAGRTQETQYF
>NA|TRBJ1-6|TRBD1|TRBV2
TGTGCCAGCAGCGCAAGACAGGGTGTCTATAATTCACCCCTCCACTTT
CASSARQGVYNSPLHF
>NA|TRBJ2-2|NA|TRBV5-1
TGCGCCAGCAGCATAGTAGAGGTCCGGAACACCGGGGAGCTGTTTTTT
CASSIVEVRNTGELFF
>NA|TRBJ1-2|NA|TRBV7-2
TGTGCCAGCAGCTTAGATAAGGAGGATGGCTACACCTTC
CASSLDKEDGYTF
>NA|TRBJ1-6|TRBD1|TRBV29-1
TGCAGCGTTAAGGACAGGGGGCATAATTCACCCCTCCACTTT
CSVKDRGHNSPLHF
>once|TRBJ2-7|TRBD1|TRBV5-1
TGCGCCAGCAGCAGGGTTACAGGGGGTGGCTCCTACGAGCAGTACTTC
CASSRVTGGGSYEQYF
>NA|TRBJ1-2|NA|TRBV2
TGTGCCAGCCTATATTTCTATGGCTACACCTTC
CASLYFYGYTF
>NA|TRBJ2-7|TRBD1|TRBV4-1
TGCGCCAGCAGCCAACCTACACAGGGGAACGAGCAGTACTTC
CASSQPTQGNEQYF
>NA|TRBJ1-2|TRBD1|TRBV5-1
TGCGCCAGCAGCTTGGTCACAGGGGGTAACTATGGCTACACCTTC
CASSLVTGGNYGYTF
>NA|TRBJ2-5|NA|TRBV30
TGTGCCTGGAGCGTAAAGGGAGGAGAGACCCAGTACTTC
CAWSVKGGETQYF
>NA|TRBJ2-3|NA|TRBV9
TGTGCCAGCTCCCGGGGCGGGGGCCCCCGCACAGATACGCAGTATTTT
CASSRGGGPRTDTQYF
>NA|TRBJ1-2|NA|TRBV6-5
TGTGCCAGCAGCGACGGGGGGCTCGGCGACTATGGCTACACCTTC
CASSDGGLGDYGYTF
>NA|TRBJ2-3|TRBD2|TRBV30
TGTGCCTGGAGTGGGACTAGTCGTGGCGATACGCAGTATTTT
CAWSGTSRGDTQYF
>NA|TRBJ2-3|TRBD1|TRBV7-9
TGTGCCAGCAGTAAAGGGGGCGAGCCCGTAACGCAGTATTTT
CASSKGGEPVTQYF
>NA|TRBJ2-2|TRBD2|TRBV30
TGTGCCTCCGCGGGACCGGGACTAGCGGGGGGAAGCGGGGAGCTGTTTTTT
CASAGPGLAGGSGELFF
>NA|TRBJ2-7|TRBD1|TRBV9
TGTGCCAGCAGCCCCGGACAGGGAAGGCACGAGCAGTACTTC
CASSPGQGRHEQYF
>NA|TRBJ2-1|NA|TRBV7-6
TGTGCCAGCAGCCCGCCTCGGGTCCTATCGGGCAATGAGCAGTTCTTC
CASSPPRVLSGNEQFF
>medium-sized|TRBJ1-2|NA|TRBV7-2
TGTGCCAGCTCCCCGAGCCAGGGAGGCTATGGCTACACCTTC
CASSPSQGGYGYTF
>NA|TRBJ1-5|NA|TRBV9
TGTGCCAGCAGTGGAGGGTTCGTAGATCAGCCCCAGCATTTT
CASSGGFVDQPQHF
>NA|TRBJ2-5|NA|TRBV2
TGTGCCAGCAGTGAATCAAGCGTGGGGACCCAGTACTTC
CASSESSVGTQYF
>NA|TRBJ2-5|NA|TRBV28
TGTGCCAGCAGCCTCGGGGGGCGGGAGACCCAGTACTTC
CASSLGGRETQYF
>NA|TRBJ1-1|NA|TRBV23-1
TGCGCCAGCAGCCAATCAACTTATAACACTGAAGCTTTCTTT
CASSQSTYNTEAFF
>NA|TRBJ1-1|NA|TRBV28
TGTGCCAGCAGGGAAGGTGGGGGGTGGGCTTTCTTT
CASREGGGWAFF
>medium-sized|TRBJ1-4|NA|TRBV5-6
TGTGCCAGCAGCCTGAAGGCGGGGGAAAAACTGTTTTTT
CASSLKAGEKLFF
>NA|TRBJ1-1|NA|TRBV28
TGTGCCAGCAGTGCCCGTGGAGGGAACACTGAAGCTTTCTTT
CASSARGGNTEAFF
>NA|TRBJ2-3|TRBD2|TRBV6-4
TGTGCCAGCAGTGACTCGACTAGCGGGGGGGCAGATACGCAGTATTTT
CASSDSTSGGADTQYF
>NA|TRBJ1-4|TRBD1|TRBV9
TGTGCCAGCAGCGGCAAGGGGGCCATTAATGAAAAACTGTTTTTT
CASSGKGAINEKLFF
>NA|TRBJ2-4|TRBD1|TRBV20-1
TGCAGTGCTAGTAGTACCAGGGGGTACATTCAGTACTTC
CSASSTRGYIQYF
>NA|TRBJ1-2|NA|TRBV10-2
TGCGCCAGCAGGGACATCCGCTACTATGGCTACACCTTC
CASRDIRYYGYTF
>NA|TRBJ2-7|NA|TRBV7-7
TGTGCTAGCAGCTTAGATCGTCGTCAGCGAAGCTCCTACGAGCAGTACTTC
CASSLDRRQRSSYEQYF